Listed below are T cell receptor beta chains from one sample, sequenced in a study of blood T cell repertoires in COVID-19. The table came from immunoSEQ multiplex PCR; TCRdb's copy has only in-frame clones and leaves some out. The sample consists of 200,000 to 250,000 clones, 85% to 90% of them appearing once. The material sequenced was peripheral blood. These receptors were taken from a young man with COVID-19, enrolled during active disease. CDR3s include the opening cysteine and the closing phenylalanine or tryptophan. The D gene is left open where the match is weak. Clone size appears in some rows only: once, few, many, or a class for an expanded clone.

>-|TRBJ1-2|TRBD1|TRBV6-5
CASRATTGGETGYTF
TGTGCCAGCAGGGCCACGACAGGGGGGGAGACTGGCTACACCTTC
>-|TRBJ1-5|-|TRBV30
CAWSVGVGSNQPQHF
TGTGCCTGGAGTGTAGGGGTAGGAAGCAATCAGCCCCAGCATTTT
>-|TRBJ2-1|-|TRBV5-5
CASSLHAYNEQFF
TGTGCCAGCAGCTTGCATGCCTACAATGAGCAGTTCTTC
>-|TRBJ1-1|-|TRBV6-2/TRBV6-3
CASSYPSQQGKAFF
TGTGCCAGCAGTTACCCGAGCCAACAGGGAAAAGCTTTCTTT
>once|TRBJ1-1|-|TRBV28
CASSPPWGGNTEAFF
TGTGCCAGCAGTCCCCCTTGGGGGGGGAACACTGAAGCTTTCTTT
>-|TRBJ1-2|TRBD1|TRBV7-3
CASSPDRDGYTF
TGTGCCAGCAGCCCCGACAGGGATGGCTACACCTTC
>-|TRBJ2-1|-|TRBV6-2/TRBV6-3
CASSTPGMVGQFF
TGTGCCAGCAGTACCCCCGGGATGGTTGGGCAGTTCTTC
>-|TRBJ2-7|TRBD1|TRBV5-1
CASSLEPGGVEQYF
TGCGCCAGCAGCTTGGAGCCAGGGGGCGTCGAGCAGTACTTC
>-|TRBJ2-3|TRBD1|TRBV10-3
CAITGQSNTDTQYF
TGTGCCATCACGGGACAGTCCAACACAGATACGCAGTATTTT
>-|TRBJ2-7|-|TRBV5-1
CASSLLLDSSYEQYF
TGCGCCAGCAGCTTACTCCTGGACAGCTCCTACGAGCAGTACTTC
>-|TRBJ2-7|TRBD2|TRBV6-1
CASSEDSTTSANYEQYF
TGTGCCAGCAGTGAAGACTCCACGACTAGCGCGAACTACGAGCAGTACTTC
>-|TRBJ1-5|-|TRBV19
CASSRGQFNQPQHF
TGTGCCAGTAGTAGAGGACAGTTCAATCAGCCCCAGCATTTT
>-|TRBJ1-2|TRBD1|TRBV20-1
CSASGTGGSYGYTF
TGCAGTGCCAGTGGGACAGGGGGCTCCTATGGCTACACCTTC
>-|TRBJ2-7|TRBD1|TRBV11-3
CASSSRDRGLGEQYF
TGTGCCAGCAGCTCACGGGACAGGGGGCTCGGCGAGCAGTACTTC
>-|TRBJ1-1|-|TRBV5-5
CASSLLAEAFF
TGTGCCAGCAGCCTACTGGCTGAAGCTTTCTTT
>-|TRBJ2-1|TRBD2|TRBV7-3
CASSLLAGGVDEQFF
TGTGCCAGCAGCTTGCTCGCGGGAGGGGTGGATGAGCAGTTCTTC
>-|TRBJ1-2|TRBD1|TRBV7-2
CASSSGTGLYGYTF
TGTGCCAGCAGCTCCGGGACAGGCCTCTATGGCTACACCTTC
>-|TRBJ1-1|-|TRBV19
CASSIDPSNAAFF
TGTGCCAGTAGTATAGATCCGAGCAATGCGGCTTTCTTT
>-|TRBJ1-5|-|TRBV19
CASSSQGWNRGQPQHF
TGTGCCAGTAGTTCCCAGGGTTGGAATCGTGGTCAGCCCCAGCATTTT
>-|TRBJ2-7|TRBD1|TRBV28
CASIMGRFSDRGGHEQYF
TGTGCCAGCATTATGGGACGTTTTAGCGACAGGGGAGGACACGAGCAGTACTTC
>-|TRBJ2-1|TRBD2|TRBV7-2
CASSPRAGALYNEQFF
TGTGCCAGCAGCCCTAGAGCGGGGGCCCTCTACAATGAGCAGTTCTTC
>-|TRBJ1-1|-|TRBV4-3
CASSLKEGSQFEAFF
TGCGCCAGCAGCCTAAAGGAGGGCAGCCAATTTGAAGCTTTCTTT
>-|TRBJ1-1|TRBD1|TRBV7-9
CASSPRDRRGNTEAFF
TGTGCCAGCAGCCCCCGGGACAGGCGGGGTAACACTGAAGCTTTCTTT
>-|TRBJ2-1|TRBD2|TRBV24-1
CATSDPLREGSNEQFF
TGTGCCACCAGTGATCCGCTCCGGGAGGGCTCCAATGAGCAGTTCTTC
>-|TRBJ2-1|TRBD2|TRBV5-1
CAASPSGGPYNEQFF
TGCGCCGCGTCTCCTAGCGGGGGGCCGTACAATGAGCAGTTCTTC
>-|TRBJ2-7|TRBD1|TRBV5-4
CASSLPGQGISYEQYF
TGTGCCAGCAGCCTCCCAGGACAGGGCATATCCTACGAGCAGTACTTC
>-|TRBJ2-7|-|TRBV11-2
CASSLTGITGGGSYEQYF
TGTGCCAGCAGCTTAACCGGAATTACAGGGGGAGGGTCCTACGAGCAGTACTTC
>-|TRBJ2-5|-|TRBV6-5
CASRPTDMAIETQYF
TGTGCCAGCAGGCCCACCGACATGGCTATCGAGACCCAGTACTTC
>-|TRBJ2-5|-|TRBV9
CASSVGSRGGGPQETQYF
TGTGCCAGCAGCGTAGGAAGTAGGGGGGGCGGTCCCCAAGAGACCCAGTACTTC
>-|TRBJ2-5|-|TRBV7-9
CALGETQYF
TGTGCCCTAGGAGAGACCCAGTACTTC
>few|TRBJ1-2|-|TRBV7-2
CASSSKAGGYGYTF
TGTGCCAGCAGCTCTAAAGCCGGGGGCTATGGCTACACCTTC
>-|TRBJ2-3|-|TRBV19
CASIFRDTQYF
TGTGCCAGTATCTTCAGAGATACGCAGTATTTT
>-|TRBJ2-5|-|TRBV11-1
CASSPTSQETQYF
TGTGCCAGCAGCCCTACCTCCCAAGAGACCCAGTACTTC
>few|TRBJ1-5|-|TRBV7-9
CASSSQGHQPQHF
TGTGCCAGCAGCTCTCAGGGGCATCAGCCCCAGCATTTT
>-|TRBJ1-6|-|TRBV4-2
CASSQDPYTPGLYNSPLHF
TGTGCCAGCAGCCAAGACCCGTATACTCCCGGACTGTATAATTCACCCCTCCACTTT
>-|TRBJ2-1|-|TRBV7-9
CASSLSSRSYNEQFF
TGTGCCAGCAGCTTATCTAGCAGGTCCTACAATGAGCAGTTCTTC
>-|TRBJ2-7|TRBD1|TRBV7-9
CASSRRTGVEF
TGTGCCAGCAGCCGCCGAACAGGGGTGGAGTTC
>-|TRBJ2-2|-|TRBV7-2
CASSFRLVGTGELFF
TGTGCCAGCAGCTTCAGACTAGTGGGCACCGGGGAGCTGTTTTTT
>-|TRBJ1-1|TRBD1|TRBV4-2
CASSQGRTGGTEAFF
TGTGCCAGCAGCCAAGGCCGGACAGGGGGCACTGAAGCTTTCTTT
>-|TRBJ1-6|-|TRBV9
CASNQGGNSPLHF
TGTGCCAGCAACCAGGGAGGTAATTCACCCCTCCACTTT
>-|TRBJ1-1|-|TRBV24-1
CATSDPLGRRGTEAFF
TGTGCCACCAGTGATCCGCTGGGGCGGAGGGGCACTGAAGCTTTCTTT
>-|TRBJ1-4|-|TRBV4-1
CASSQGTGAHLEKLFF
TGCGCCAGCAGCCAAGGAACAGGCGCGCATCTTGAAAAACTGTTTTTT